A selection of T cell receptor beta chains follows, all from one sample in a study of neurological immune-mediated disorders. TCRdb reprocessed the 5' RACE reads via MiXCR and lists one record per CDR3 protein. Among 85,000 to 100,000 distinct CDR3 sequences listed, roughly 3.5% were seen once. What was sequenced was PBMCs. Receptor source: a woman between 18 and 29 years old with multiple sclerosis. CDR3s include the opening cysteine and the closing phenylalanine or tryptophan. Each record gives: clone size, V gene, D gene, J gene, CDR3 protein, CDR3 DNA. A D gene is named only where the DNA matches it firmly. Clone size is given for some rows only: seen once, a few or many times, or a class if the clone is expanded.

abundance: NA; v_gene: TRBV5-6; d_gene: TRBD2; j_gene: TRBJ2-1; CDR3aa: CASSPFRTSWGNEQFF; CDR3nt: TGTGCCAGCAGCCCCTTCCGGACTAGTTGGGGCAATGAGCAGTTCTTC
abundance: many; v_gene: TRBV6-2/TRBV6-3; d_gene: NA; j_gene: TRBJ1-6; CDR3aa: CASSPGLMGLSSPLHF; CDR3nt: TGTGCCAGCAGCCCTGGGTTGATGGGACTGAGTTCACCCCTCCACTTT
abundance: many; v_gene: TRBV20-1; d_gene: NA; j_gene: TRBJ2-7; CDR3aa: CSARSGSYEQYF; CDR3nt: TGCAGTGCCCGCTCGGGTTCCTACGAGCAGTACTTC
abundance: many; v_gene: TRBV6-2/TRBV6-3; d_gene: TRBD1; j_gene: TRBJ1-1; CDR3aa: CASSSGTGGTEAFF; CDR3nt: TGTGCCAGCAGTTCCGGGACAGGGGGCACTGAAGCTTTCTTT
abundance: few; v_gene: TRBV5-1; d_gene: NA; j_gene: TRBJ1-1; CDR3aa: CASTLATGKNTEAFF; CDR3nt: TGCGCCAGTACTTTAGCTACAGGAAAGAACACTGAAGCTTTCTTT
abundance: many; v_gene: TRBV20-1; d_gene: NA; j_gene: TRBJ2-1; CDR3aa: CSASDGLYNEQFF; CDR3nt: TGCAGTGCTAGCGACGGGTTGTACAATGAGCAGTTCTTC
abundance: many; v_gene: TRBV14; d_gene: NA; j_gene: TRBJ1-4; CDR3aa: CASSQGTGPNEKLFF; CDR3nt: TGTGCCAGCAGCCAAGGAACGGGGCCTAATGAAAAACTGTTTTTT
abundance: NA; v_gene: TRBV7-6; d_gene: NA; j_gene: TRBJ2-2; CDR3aa: CASSLTWTLHTGELFF; CDR3nt: TGTGCCAGCAGCTTAACATGGACCTTACACACCGGGGAGCTGTTTTTT
abundance: many; v_gene: TRBV6-2/TRBV6-3; d_gene: NA; j_gene: TRBJ2-7; CDR3aa: CASTPTVVSYEQYF; CDR3nt: TGTGCCAGCACACCTACGGTGGTCTCCTACGAGCAGTACTTC
abundance: many; v_gene: TRBV7-6; d_gene: NA; j_gene: TRBJ1-6; CDR3aa: CASSAQGNSPLHF; CDR3nt: TGTGCCAGCAGCGCACAGGGCAATTCACCCCTCCACTTT
abundance: many; v_gene: TRBV12-3/TRBV12-4; d_gene: NA; j_gene: TRBJ1-1; CDR3aa: CASSPPMGREAFF; CDR3nt: TGTGCCAGCAGTCCCCCGATGGGCCGTGAAGCTTTCTTT
abundance: many; v_gene: TRBV15; d_gene: TRBD2; j_gene: TRBJ2-3; CDR3aa: CATSRDHGGVGDTQYF; CDR3nt: TGTGCCACCAGCAGAGATCACGGGGGGGTCGGAGATACGCAGTATTTT
abundance: many; v_gene: TRBV6-5; d_gene: TRBD1; j_gene: TRBJ2-7; CDR3aa: CATATGESYEQYF; CDR3nt: TGTGCCACCGCGACAGGGGAGTCCTACGAGCAGTACTTC
abundance: many; v_gene: TRBV5-1; d_gene: TRBD1; j_gene: TRBJ2-7; CDR3aa: CASSRPDRGLREQYF; CDR3nt: TGCGCCAGCAGCCGCCCGGACAGGGGGCTCAGAGAGCAGTACTTC
abundance: many; v_gene: TRBV6-5; d_gene: NA; j_gene: TRBJ2-6; CDR3aa: CASRGTGANVLTF; CDR3nt: TGTGCCAGCAGGGGGACTGGGGCCAACGTCCTGACTTTC
abundance: many; v_gene: TRBV20-1; d_gene: NA; j_gene: TRBJ2-1; CDR3aa: CSAPDTTPRNEQFF; CDR3nt: TGCAGTGCGCCCGATACGACGCCCCGAAATGAGCAGTTCTTC
abundance: many; v_gene: TRBV7-8; d_gene: TRBD1; j_gene: TRBJ2-5; CDR3aa: CASSPRDRGETQYF; CDR3nt: TGTGCCAGCAGCCCGCGGGACAGGGGAGAGACCCAGTACTTC
abundance: many; v_gene: TRBV6-5; d_gene: NA; j_gene: TRBJ2-4; CDR3aa: CASSPRIMGTKNIQYF; CDR3nt: TGTGCCAGCAGCCCCCGGATCATGGGAACAAAAAACATTCAGTACTTC
abundance: many; v_gene: TRBV5-1; d_gene: NA; j_gene: TRBJ2-6; CDR3aa: CASSLESGTTGANVLTF; CDR3nt: TGCGCCAGCAGCTTGGAGTCAGGGACAACTGGGGCCAACGTCCTGACTTTC
abundance: many; v_gene: TRBV6-5; d_gene: NA; j_gene: TRBJ1-1; CDR3aa: CASVRGSEAFF; CDR3nt: TGTGCCAGCGTCAGGGGTTCTGAAGCTTTCTTT
abundance: many; v_gene: TRBV7-9; d_gene: TRBD1; j_gene: TRBJ1-4; CDR3aa: CASSSTQDRGLQDNEKLFF; CDR3nt: TGTGCCAGCAGCTCCACCCAGGACAGGGGGCTTCAGGATAATGAAAAACTGTTTTTT
abundance: many; v_gene: TRBV15; d_gene: NA; j_gene: TRBJ2-3; CDR3aa: CATRRLPTDTQYF; CDR3nt: TGTGCCACCAGAAGGCTACCCACAGATACGCAGTATTTT
abundance: medium-sized; v_gene: TRBV5-1; d_gene: NA; j_gene: TRBJ2-6; CDR3aa: CASSLDGAGANVLTF; CDR3nt: TGCGCCAGCAGCTTGGACGGGGCTGGGGCCAACGTCCTGACTTTC
abundance: many; v_gene: TRBV6-6; d_gene: TRBD2; j_gene: TRBJ2-7; CDR3aa: CASTLTSGSPYEQYF; CDR3nt: TGTGCCAGCACCCTGACTAGCGGGAGCCCGTACGAGCAGTACTTC
abundance: many; v_gene: TRBV3-1; d_gene: NA; j_gene: TRBJ2-1; CDR3aa: CASSQDTTRPQFF; CDR3nt: TGTGCCAGCAGCCAAGACACTACTAGGCCACAGTTCTTC
abundance: many; v_gene: TRBV5-1; d_gene: NA; j_gene: TRBJ1-2; CDR3aa: CASRLDLGLYGYTF; CDR3nt: TGCGCCAGCAGGCTGGACCTGGGACTCTATGGCTACACCTTC
abundance: many; v_gene: TRBV5-6; d_gene: NA; j_gene: TRBJ1-2; CDR3aa: CASSRGDGRANYGYTF; CDR3nt: TGTGCCAGCAGCCGCGGGGACGGCCGAGCTAACTATGGCTACACCTTC
abundance: many; v_gene: TRBV6-1; d_gene: NA; j_gene: TRBJ1-5; CDR3aa: CASSELSSGGIGQPQHF; CDR3nt: TGTGCCAGCAGTGAACTGTCTTCCGGGGGGATAGGACAGCCCCAGCATTTT
abundance: many; v_gene: TRBV29-1; d_gene: TRBD1; j_gene: TRBJ1-1; CDR3aa: CSVVGTGSIAEAFF; CDR3nt: TGCAGCGTTGTGGGGACAGGGAGTATTGCTGAAGCTTTCTTT
abundance: many; v_gene: TRBV12-3/TRBV12-4; d_gene: TRBD2; j_gene: TRBJ2-3; CDR3aa: CASSYQGGTSTDTQYF; CDR3nt: TGTGCCAGCAGTTACCAGGGAGGGACTAGCACAGATACGCAGTATTTT
abundance: many; v_gene: TRBV6-6; d_gene: TRBD2; j_gene: TRBJ2-3; CDR3aa: CASSQGLATSTDTQYF; CDR3nt: TGTGCCAGCAGCCAGGGACTAGCGACTAGCACAGATACGCAGTATTTT
abundance: many; v_gene: TRBV28; d_gene: TRBD1; j_gene: TRBJ1-2; CDR3aa: CASTDLRTGNYGYTF; CDR3nt: TGTGCCAGCACCGATCTCCGGACAGGGAACTATGGCTACACCTTC
abundance: many; v_gene: TRBV27; d_gene: TRBD2; j_gene: TRBJ2-7; CDR3aa: CASSLSTSGSYLIYEQYF; CDR3nt: TGTGCCAGCAGTTTAAGCACTAGCGGGAGTTATCTCATCTACGAGCAGTACTTC
abundance: many; v_gene: TRBV20-1; d_gene: TRBD2; j_gene: TRBJ2-7; CDR3aa: CSARDLSGGDYEQYF; CDR3nt: TGCAGTGCTAGAGATTTAAGCGGGGGGGACTACGAGCAGTACTTC
abundance: many; v_gene: TRBV15; d_gene: NA; j_gene: TRBJ2-1; CDR3aa: CATSGVNAYNEQFF; CDR3nt: TGTGCCACCAGTGGTGTGAACGCCTACAATGAGCAGTTCTTC